This T cell receptor beta chain is from a study of blood T cell repertoires in COVID-19. Study-level background: Some COVID-19 samples were acute and others convalescent; all came from the United States, Italy and Spain. T cells, B-cell-depleted T cells, or PBMCs provided the cDNA or gDNA that served as material.

V was pared by 2 bases and J by 2 bases, with 5 bases of the junction left unmatched. The CDR3 totals 16 residues. From germline, CDR1 is MDHEN and CDR2 SYDVKM. Original processing methods: It was from reference gene primer amplification that nucleated cell counts were estimated. Here immunoSEQ multiplex PCR was the method, and the copy in TCRdb shows in-frame clones only, minus some. Clone size and the V and J calls come from that table; the DNA yielded D and trimming. Found here are around 190,000 clones, 70% to 85% of them singletons; the top ten hold roughly 13%. The origin of this receptor is a human donor in a cohort sampled during active COVID-19. The sequenced sample was peripheral blood. V is TRBV28 and J is TRBJ2-5; TRBD2 matches at 10 bases. The CDR3 sequence is CASSLGLAGEQETQYF. The CDR3 DNA sequence: TGTGCCAGCAGTTTAGGGCTAGCGGGAGAACAAGAGACCCAGTACTTC.